What follows are 16 T cell receptor beta chains derived from one specimen sequenced in a study of blood T cell repertoires in COVID-19. Data came from immunoSEQ multiplex PCR; TCRdb stores just in-frame clones and leaves some out. This sample yields 200,000 to 300,000 clones, of which approximately 82% are seen a single time; roughly 1.9% belongs to the top ten. The source material was peripheral blood. These receptors were collected from a man aged 25 to 45 who had recovered from COVID-19.

The chain links TRBV19 to TRBJ1-1, with 9 bases fitting TRBD1. The CDR3 runs 12 residues. Germline V gene sequence: CDR1 LNHDA, CDR2 SQIVND (reference sequence). Trimming removed 6 bases from V and 7 bases from J; junction bases left unmatched: 3. CDR3 region: CASRDRGDEAFF. The DNA for the CDR3 is TGTGCCAGTAGAGACAGGGGGGATGAAGCTTTCTTT.

J is TRBJ2-7 and V is TRBV18, with 7 nucleotides matching TRBD1. The germline CDR1 and CDR2 sequences are KGHSH and LQKENI. CDR3 size: 14 residues. V lost 4 bases and J lost 4; bases outside the gene matches: 7. The chain's CDR3 is CASSQGAPFYEQYF. The CDR3 DNA is TGTGCCAGCTCACAGGGGGCCCCTTTTTACGAGCAGTACTTC.

The DNA for the CDR3 is TGTGCCAGCAGCTTAAACGAGGGCTACACCTTC. Its translation is CASSLNEGYTF. The chain recombines TRBV11-2 with TRBJ1-2; D remains unclear. Between the trimmed V and J ends, which lost 2 bases and 8 bases, there was a span of 6 bases. The CDR3 is 11 amino acids. Germline V gene lookup returns CDR1 SGHAT and CDR2 FQNNGV.

This sequence joins TRBV10-2 and TRBJ2-5; D might be TRBD2 (7 bases). There are 16 residues in the CDR3. CDR1 is WSHSY, CDR2 SAAADI, per germline. Trimming shortened V by 6 bases and J by 2 bases, and 19 bases separated the two germline ends. The DNA for the CDR3 is TGCGCCAGCAGATCACCTTGGGGGGGCCATCAAGAGACCCAGTACTTC. Translating gives CASRSPWGGHQETQYF.

This clone was recorded a few times. The rearrangement uses TRBV6-4 and TRBJ1-2; D remains unclear. CDR1 MRHNA and CDR2 SNTAGT come from the germline V gene. This CDR3 has 13 amino acids. The V end lost 2 bases, the J end lost 8 bases, and 12 bases lay between the germline ends. DNA for the CDR3: TGTGCCAGCAGTGACAGTCTGTCCGGGGGCTACACCTTC. Translation: CASSDSLSGGYTF.

This clone was picked up a small number of times. In the same sample, other DNA sequences code for this CDR3. The CDR3: CASSPDRGKYNEQFF. As DNA, the CDR3 is TGTGCCAGTTCTCCTGACAGGGGGAAATACAATGAGCAGTTCTTC. The J gene is TRBJ2-1, the V gene TRBV19, with 9 bases lining up with TRBD1. CDR1 LNHDA and CDR2 SQIVND come from the germline V gene (reference sequence). CDR3 size: 15 residues. Trimming at V came to 8 bases and at J to 4 bases, leaving 9 bases not matched to a gene. Based on the CDR3 plus reference TRBV19 and TRBJ2-1, the full variable domain is DGGITQSPKYLFRKEGQNVTLSCEQNLNHDAMYWYRQDPGQGLRLIYYSQIVNDFQKGDIAEGYSVSREKKESFPLTVTSAQKNPTAFYLCASSPDRGKYNEQFFGPGTRLTVL.

The chain combines TRBV3-1 (or the pseudogene TRBV3-2) with TRBJ2-1, with 10 nucleotides matching TRBD2. In germline, CDR1 is LGHDT, CDR2 YNNKEL (reference sequence). J lost 7 bases, V lost 1 base, and 7 bases had no gene match. This CDR3 has 16 amino acids. The chain's CDR3 is CASSQAAASGRNEQFF. In nucleotides, the CDR3 is TGTGCCAGCAGCCAAGCGGCGGCTAGCGGGAGAAATGAGCAGTTCTTC.

The V call is TRBV3-1 (or the pseudogene TRBV3-2), the J call TRBJ2-5, with 10 bases fitting TRBD2. Germline-derived CDR1 and CDR2 are LGHDT and YNNKEL (reference sequence). V shed 4 bases and J 5 bases; nucleotides not matched to a gene: 13. This CDR3 is 17 amino acids long. The CDR3 coding sequence is TGTGCCAGCAGCCCCGGGACTAGCGAACATCTGGGGGAGACCCAGTACTTC. Translating it yields CASSPGTSEHLGETQYF.

The chain couples TRBV5-5 to TRBJ2-7; no clear D gene. This CDR3 is built from 14 residues. Trimming stripped 1 base from V and 0 bases from J, with 8 bases between. Germline V lookup: CDR1 SGHKS, CDR2 YYEKEE (reference sequence). The CDR3 DNA reads as TGTGCCAGCAGCTTGAATCCAGACTCCTACGAGCAGTACTTC. This sequence encodes CASSLNPDSYEQYF.

J is TRBJ1-1 and V is TRBV28; unclear D gene. This CDR3 spans 12 amino acids. Trimming cost V 5 bases and J 1 base, with 5 bases left between them. CDR1 and CDR2 from the germline V gene are MDHEN and SYDVKM. For the CDR3, the DNA is TGTGCCAGCAGTGAGGGGAACACTGAAGCTTTCTTT. Protein product: CASSEGNTEAFF.

This rearrangement joins TRBV6-5 to TRBJ2-5; 8 bases align to TRBD1. V lost 6 bases and J lost 5; bases outside the gene matches: 11. Germline V gene data show CDR1 as MNHEY and CDR2 as SVGAGI. This CDR3 comprises 15 residues. The CDR3 nucleotides read TGTGCCAGCAGCTCGAATACAGGGGGTGGGGAGACCCAGTACTTC. Its translation is CASSSNTGGGETQYF.

This clone has a handful of counts. V gene TRBV5-1 combines with J gene TRBJ2-1; D gene uncertain. V lost 0 bases and J lost 7, with 8 bases in between. This CDR3 has 13 amino acids. Germline V gives CDR1 SGHRS, CDR2 YFSETQ. In nucleotides, the CDR3 is TGCGCCAGCAGCTTGGATTTCTCTAATGAGCAGTTCTTC. It yields the protein CASSLDFSNEQFF. Based on the CDR3 plus reference TRBV5-1 and TRBJ2-1, the full variable domain is KAGVTQTPRYLIKTRGQQVTLSCSPISGHRSVSWYQQTPGQGLQFLFEYFSETQRNKGNFPGRFSGRQFSNSRSEMNVSTLELGDSALYLCASSLDFSNEQFFGPGTRLTVL.

V and J are TRBV19 and TRBJ1-2; no definite D call. Trimming took off 0 bases at V and 2 bases at J, with 10 bases between the two ends. CDR3 size: 15 residues. The V gene's germline CDR1 is LNHDA and CDR2 SQIVND (reference sequence). The CDR3 nucleotides read TGTGCCAGTAGTATAGAAAGCACGGGGAACTATGGCTACACCTTC. This codes for CASSIESTGNYGYTF.

The chain couples TRBV4-1 to TRBJ1-5; 7 bases are a match to TRBD1. V was clipped by 4 bases and J by 5 bases; unmatched bases: 14. Per the germline V gene, CDR1 is MGHRA and CDR2 is YSYEKL. The CDR3 contains 17 residues. CDR3 sequence reads: CASSRRASGGTDQPQHF. The CDR3 DNA reads as TGCGCCAGCAGCCGAAGGGCCTCAGGGGGAACCGATCAGCCCCAGCATTTT.

This chain links TRBV3-1 (or the pseudogene TRBV3-2) with TRBJ1-1, with TRBD1 matching over 7 bases. Germline assignment: CDR1 LGHDT and CDR2 YNNKEL (reference sequence). This CDR3 comprises 14 residues. Trimming removed 5 bases from V and 3 bases from J; junction bases left unmatched: 6. CDR3 in amino acids: CASSVGQVDTEAFF. The CDR3 DNA is TGTGCCAGCAGCGTTGGACAGGTAGACACTGAAGCTTTCTTT.

The chain joins TRBV2 to TRBJ2-3; 9 bases line up with TRBD2. Trimming removed 4 bases from V and 3 bases from J; junction bases left unmatched: 5. Germline V gene lookup returns CDR1 SNHLY and CDR2 FYNNEI. CDR3 length: 15 amino acids. CDR3 residues: CASSGSLAGTDTQYF. In DNA, the CDR3 is TGTGCCAGCAGTGGATCGCTAGCGGGAACAGATACGCAGTATTTT.